Below are 32 T cell receptor beta chains sequenced from a single sample in a study of control samples from healthy donors and cancer patients. Data came from immunoSEQ multiplex PCR; TCRdb stores just in-frame clones and leaves some out. The sample gives around 50,000 clones, roughly 94% of which show up once; 2% to 3% is in the top ten. Sequenced input: blood. Receptors originate from a man aged 25 to 40 in good health.

This chain links TRBV28 with TRBJ1-5; D remains ambiguous. Trimming cost V 2 bases and J 1 base, with 12 bases left between them. The CDR3 sequence is 16 residues long. Germline V gene lookup returns CDR1 MDHEN and CDR2 SYDVKM. The CDR3 reads CASSLVTAGSNQPQHF. CDR3 coding DNA: TGTGCCAGCAGTTTAGTCACAGCCGGAAGCAATCAGCCCCAGCATTTT.

The chain employs TRBV6-5 and TRBJ1-6, with a weak D call TRBD1 (6 bases). Per germline, CDR1 MNHEY and CDR2 SVGAGI. V dropped 4 bases and J dropped 12 bases, with 16 bases sitting between them. This CDR3 is built from 14 residues. Here the CDR3 reads CASSSSAGVIPLHF. The DNA for the CDR3 is TGTGCCAGCAGTTCCTCGGCAGGGGTGATACCCCTCCACTTT.

The V and J genes are TRBV7-8 and TRBJ1-1; possible D gene TRBD1, 5 bases. The CDR3 sequence is 14 residues long. CDR1 is SGHVS and CDR2 is FQNEAQ in the germline V gene. V lost 2 bases and J lost 5, with 12 bases in between. CDR3 sequence (DNA): TGTGCCAGCAGCTTAAGGGGTGTGTGGACTGAAGCTTTCTTT. Translated: CASSLRGVWTEAFF.

This clone was seen a single time. CDR3 DNA: TGTGCCAGCGGGGGGAGGGCCTACAATGAGCAGTTCTTC. It is translated as CASGGRAYNEQFF. The V and J genes are TRBV9 and TRBJ2-1; 7 nucleotides agree with TRBD2. The germline CDR1 and CDR2 sequences are SGDLS and YYNGEE. This CDR3 contains 13 residues. After removal of 7 bases from V and 2 bases from J, the junction contained 3 bases not matched to a gene.

The rearrangement links TRBV5-1 to TRBJ2-1; D gene uncertain. Germline assignment: CDR1 SGHRS and CDR2 YFSETQ. V gave up 1 base and J gave up 4 bases, with 9 bases separating them. This CDR3 comprises 14 residues. The CDR3 DNA is TGCGCCAGCAGCTTGCAGTCTGAGTACAATGAGCAGTTCTTC. Translated, it gives CASSLQSEYNEQFF.

The rearrangement joins TRBV6-4 to TRBJ1-1, with no clear D. V was shortened by 0 bases and J by 0 bases, with 14 bases between the two germline ends. Germline lookup yields CDR1 MRHNA and CDR2 SNTAGT. The length of the CDR3 is 17 residues. The CDR3 sequence is CASSDSIRARMNTEAFF. The CDR3 DNA reads as TGTGCCAGCAGTGACTCGATAAGGGCTAGGATGAACACTGAAGCTTTCTTT.

This chain connects TRBV14 to TRBJ1-4; D is perhaps TRBD1 (6 bases). The CDR3 sequence is 18 residues long. In germline, CDR1 is SGHDN, CDR2 FVKESK. V was cut by 4 bases and J by 1 base, with 19 bases left in between. CDR3 amino acids: CASSPYIRGRITNEKLFF. The DNA for the CDR3 is TGTGCCAGCAGCCCGTACATCAGGGGAAGAATAACTAATGAAAAACTGTTTTTT.

This rearrangement joins TRBV13 to TRBJ2-1; the match to TRBD2 covers 8 bases. The J segment lost 8 bases and the V segment lost 2 bases, leaving 14 bases of the junction unmatched. The germline V gene encodes CDR1 PRHDT and CDR2 FYEKMQ (reference sequence). The CDR3 is 17 amino acids. The CDR3 is CASSLIAGWPSTDEQFF. CDR3 nucleotides: TGTGCCAGCAGCTTAATAGCGGGGTGGCCTTCGACAGATGAGCAGTTCTTC.

V is TRBV5-1 and J is TRBJ1-1; TRBD1 matches 7 bases. V was pared by 3 bases and J by 0 bases, with 5 bases of the junction left unmatched. Germline CDR1 and CDR2: SGHRS and YFSETQ. This CDR3 spans 15 amino acids. CDR3 sequence: CASSSTGSLNTEAFF. Here the CDR3 DNA reads TGCGCCAGCAGCTCGACAGGGTCCCTGAACACTGAAGCTTTCTTT. Using reference TRBV5-1 and TRBJ1-1 for the parts outside the CDR3, the full variable domain is KAGVTQTPRYLIKTRGQQVTLSCSPISGHRSVSWYQQTPGQGLQFLFEYFSETQRNKGNFPGRFSGRQFSNSRSEMNVSTLELGDSALYLCASSSTGSLNTEAFFGQGTRLTVV.

V and J are TRBV3-1 (or the pseudogene TRBV3-2) and TRBJ2-3; 14 bases are shared with TRBD2. CDR3 length: 18 amino acids. J lost 3 bases, V lost 6 bases, and 11 bases had no gene match. The germline gives CDR1 LGHDT, CDR2 YNNKEL (reference sequence). The CDR3 coding sequence is TGTGCCAGCAGACCCTCCGGGACTAGCGGGAGTTGGACAGATACGCAGTATTTT. It translates to CASRPSGTSGSWTDTQYF.

This clone has just one count. One end of the junction does not line up with germline, which may come from a read error. The V call is TRBV7-7, the J call TRBJ1-2, with D tentatively TRBD1 (6 bases). CDR3 length: 16 residues. From germline, CDR1 is SSHAT and CDR2 FNYEAQ (reference sequence). CDR3 amino acids: CASSPSSGRGLRGYTF. The CDR3 nucleotides are TGTGCTAGCAGCCCATCCTCCGGCAGGGGACTTCGTGGCTACACCTTC. The full variable domain, its missing parts supplied by reference TRBV7-7 and TRBJ1-2, is GAGVSQSPRYKVTKRGQDVTLRCDPISSHATLYWYQQALGQGPEFLTYFNYEAQPDKSGLPSDRFSAERPEGSISTLTIQRTEQRDSAMYRCASSPSSGRGLRGYTFGSGTRLTVV.

V gene TRBV2 combines with J gene TRBJ1-1; TRBD1 matches 9 bases. This CDR3 comprises 11 residues. J lost 11 bases, V lost 6 bases, and 4 bases had no gene match. Germline values: CDR1 SNHLY, CDR2 FYNNEI. CDR3 protein: CASSVGQGAFF. CDR3 in DNA: TGTGCCAGCAGCGTAGGACAGGGGGCTTTCTTT.

This clone has only one observation. This chain connects TRBV2 to TRBJ1-5, with TRBD1 as a possible D gene (6 bases). With 6 bases removed from V and 2 bases from J, the gap between germline ends came to 8 bases. Per the germline V gene, CDR1 is SNHLY and CDR2 is FYNNEI. The CDR3 extends over 13 amino acids. The CDR3 reads CASRTGGNQPQHF. The CDR3 DNA is TGTGCCAGCAGGACAGGAGGCAATCAGCCCCAGCATTTT.

The J gene is TRBJ2-1, the V gene TRBV5-5, with 9 bases lining up with TRBD2. Trimming took 1 base from V and 6 from J; bases not matched to a gene: 17. Germline CDR1 reads SGHKS; CDR2 reads YYEKEE (reference sequence). The CDR3 has 19 residues. CDR3 loop: CASSLSGVSGRGPGNEQFF. The CDR3 bases are TGTGCCAGCAGCTTGTCGGGGGTTAGCGGGAGAGGGCCTGGCAATGAGCAGTTCTTC.

The rearrangement links TRBV10-2 to TRBJ2-3; D might be TRBD1 (5 bases). CDR3 length: 15 residues. The V end was cut by 2 bases, the J end by 0 bases, with 9 bases between. Germline CDR1 is WSHSY and CDR2 is SAAADI. DNA of the CDR3: TGCGCCAGCAGTGAGAATGGGGCAAGCACAGATACGCAGTATTTT. It encodes CASSENGASTDTQYF.

The chain has TRBV5-1 and TRBJ2-7, with D unclear. This CDR3 is 14 amino acids long. Looked up from germline, CDR1 is SGHRS and CDR2 is YFSETQ. Trimming took 0 bases from V and 0 from J, leaving 7 bases between them. The CDR3 DNA reads as TGCGCCAGCAGCTTGGGACTCCGCTCCTACGAGCAGTACTTC. This sequence encodes CASSLGLRSYEQYF.

V usage is TRBV30 and J usage is TRBJ2-7; D possibly uses TRBD1 or TRBD2 (6 bases each). The V and J ends lost 0 bases and 3 bases respectively, with 15 bases between them. CDR1 is GTSNPN, CDR2 SVGIG, per germline (reference sequence). The CDR3 length is 15 residues. The CDR3 coding sequence is TGTGCCTGGAGTGTCGGGGGCCTTTTTTTCTACGAGCAGTACTTC. It yields the protein CAWSVGGLFFYEQYF.

This chain joins TRBV20-1 and TRBJ2-7; no reliable D call. Trimming stripped 3 bases from V and 4 bases from J, with 4 bases between. Germline lookup yields CDR1 DFQATT and CDR2 SNEGSKA (reference sequence). The CDR3 runs 10 residues. CDR3 residues: CSASHYEQYF. For the CDR3, the DNA is TGCAGTGCTAGCCATTACGAGCAGTACTTC.

The chain carries TRBV9 and TRBJ1-2; D is perhaps TRBD1 (6 bases). Germline CDR1 SGDLS, CDR2 YYNGEE. The CDR3 spans 15 residues. Trimming removed 10 bases from V and 8 bases from J, with 27 bases in between. CDR3 sequence: CARRGGGGGPWGYTF. Written as DNA, the CDR3 is TGTGCCCGCCGCGGTGGGGGTGGGGGCCCCTGGGGCTACACCTTC.

The chain links TRBV6-5 to TRBJ2-4, with TRBD1 as a possible D gene (5 bases). V was clipped by 2 bases and J by 0 bases, with 11 bases between them. The CDR3 is made up of 16 amino acids. The germline CDR1 and CDR2 sequences are MNHEY and SVGAGI. The CDR3 region has the DNA TGTGCCAGCAGTTACGACAGAAAGGTAGCCAAAAACATTCAGTACTTC. It codes for CASSYDRKVAKNIQYF.

The genes are TRBV28 and TRBJ2-1, with TRBD2 matching 12 bases. The V gene's germline CDR1 is MDHEN and CDR2 SYDVKM. The CDR3 covers 16 residues. V dropped 6 bases and J dropped 4; count of bases not matched to a gene: 7. The CDR3 DNA is TGTGCCAGCAGCCCCCAACTAGCGGGAGGATACAATGAGCAGTTCTTC. It translates to CASSPQLAGGYNEQFF.

The chain carries TRBV9 and TRBJ2-2, with TRBD1 matching over 8 bases. Germline trimming cut 4 bases from V and 2 bases from J; bases unmatched to any gene: 4. The CDR3 runs to 15 residues. CDR1 SGDLS and CDR2 YYNGEE come from the germline V gene. CDR3 protein: CASSPGTGNTGELFF. CDR3 DNA: TGTGCCAGCAGCCCCGGGACAGGAAACACCGGGGAGCTGTTTTTT.

This clone occurred once. The rearrangement uses TRBV7-3 and TRBJ2-1; perhaps TRBD2 as D (6 bases). The CDR3 contains 13 residues. Germline CDR1 SGHTA, CDR2 FQGTGA. Between the trimmed V and J ends, which lost 1 base and 9 bases, there was a span of 10 bases. The CDR3 here is CASSLRGGREQFF. DNA for the CDR3: TGTGCCAGCAGCTTAAGAGGAGGGCGTGAGCAGTTCTTC.

As for this clone: Other nucleotide sequences from this sample produce the same CDR3. This chain links TRBV19 with TRBJ2-6, with 8 bases lining up with TRBD2. The germline V gene encodes CDR1 LNHDA and CDR2 SQIVND (reference sequence). V trimming: 5 bases; J trimming: 2 bases; junction bases outside the gene matches: 11. The CDR3 runs to 18 residues. For the CDR3, the DNA is TGTGCCAGTAGTCTATCCGGGGGGGGCGACGCTGGGGCCAACGTCCTGACTTTC. This translates into CASSLSGGGDAGANVLTF.

This sequence joins TRBV9 and TRBJ2-2; 10 bases fit TRBD2. Germline-derived CDR1 and CDR2 are SGDLS and YYNGEE. V shed 1 base and J 6 bases; nucleotides not matched to a gene: 15. The CDR3 contains 19 residues. CDR3 coding DNA: TGTGCCAGCAGCGTATTATCCGCCGGTGGTAGCGGGAGGTCCGGGGAGCTGTTTTTT. Translation gives CASSVLSAGGSGRSGELFF.

This rearrangement joins TRBV6-5 to TRBJ2-1; D is uncertain. This CDR3 contains 14 residues. CDR1 is MNHEY, CDR2 SVGAGI, per germline. The ends were cut back, 6 bases at V and 0 bases at J, with 9 bases in the middle. The CDR3: CASRFLGSYNEQFF. The CDR3 nucleotides are TGTGCCAGCAGGTTCCTTGGCTCCTACAATGAGCAGTTCTTC.

This chain connects TRBV27 to TRBJ1-2, with 10 bases aligning to TRBD1. CDR1 MNHEY and CDR2 SMNVEV come from the germline V gene (reference sequence). The CDR3 totals 19 residues. The junction had 19 bases not matched to a gene; V was cut back by 2 bases and J by 7 bases. The chain's CDR3 is CASSLSIGDRGPLTIGYTF. CDR3 DNA: TGTGCCAGCAGTTTAAGTATCGGGGACAGGGGACCCCTAACTATTGGCTACACCTTC.

The chain recombines TRBV5-1 with TRBJ1-1, with D hard to call. The CDR3 has 14 residues. CDR1 SGHRS and CDR2 YFSETQ come from the germline V gene. V was shortened by 0 bases and J by 3 bases, with 9 bases between the two germline ends. The CDR3 nucleotides read TGCGCCAGCAGCTTGGAGGCGGAGGACACTGAAGCTTTCTTT. Translation: CASSLEAEDTEAFF. Supplemented by reference TRBV5-1 and TRBJ1-1, the full variable domain reads KAGVTQTPRYLIKTRGQQVTLSCSPISGHRSVSWYQQTPGQGLQFLFEYFSETQRNKGNFPGRFSGRQFSNSRSEMNVSTLELGDSALYLCASSLEAEDTEAFFGQGTRLTVV.

The rearrangement uses TRBV9 and TRBJ2-2, with TRBD1 identical over 7 bases. CDR1 and CDR2 from the germline V gene are SGDLS and YYNGEE. The CDR3 contains 12 residues. After removal of 5 bases from V and 7 bases from J, the junction contained 2 bases not matched to a gene. The CDR3 DNA sequence: TGTGCCAGCAGACAGGGGAGCGGGGAGCTGTTTTTT. It codes for CASRQGSGELFF.

The chain joins TRBV7-8 to TRBJ2-7; 8 bases are a match to TRBD1. Looked up from germline, CDR1 is SGHVS and CDR2 is FQNEAQ. The CDR3 extends over 14 amino acids. V lost 4 bases and J lost 4; bases outside the gene matches: 6. The CDR3 is CASSWRQGRYEQYF. Written as DNA, the CDR3 is TGTGCCAGCAGCTGGAGACAGGGGAGGTACGAGCAGTACTTC.

V and J are TRBV5-1 and TRBJ2-1; TRBD2 aligns across 11 bases. Per the germline V gene, CDR1 is SGHRS and CDR2 is YFSETQ. Germline trimming cut 4 bases from V and 9 bases from J; bases unmatched to any gene: 6. The length of the CDR3 is 14 residues. CDR3 region: CASSQLAGGPEQFF. DNA for the CDR3: TGCGCCAGCAGCCAGCTAGCGGGAGGTCCTGAGCAGTTCTTC.

This rearrangement joins TRBV9 to TRBJ1-5, with 7 bases matching TRBD1. The CDR3 is 14 amino acids. Trimming took 4 bases from V and 9 from J; bases not matched to a gene: 10. Germline V gene lookup returns CDR1 SGDLS and CDR2 YYNGEE. The CDR3 is CASSRTGRGGPQHF. In nucleotides, the CDR3 is TGTGCCAGCAGCCGGACAGGTCGCGGAGGGCCCCAGCATTTT.